The 16 T cell receptor beta chains in this list originate from one sample, sequenced in a study of shared clonotypes between healthy human individuals. Profiled with immunoSEQ multiplex PCR; TCRdb holds only in-frame clones, not every one. The sample includes some 2,400,000 clones, under 97% seen only once; the top ten take 0.1% to 0.15%. The source material was naive CD4+ T cells sorted from blood. The subset is: CD45RA+ positively selected. These receptors all stem from a man younger than 30 in good health.

The genes are TRBV6-6 and TRBJ2-7; TRBD2 aligns across 7 bases. The V gene's germline CDR1 is MNHNY and CDR2 SVGAGI (reference sequence). This CDR3 contains 12 residues. V lost 5 bases to trimming and J lost 3 bases; unmatched junction nucleotides: 1. The CDR3 loop reads CASSLAVYEQYF. CDR3 nucleotides: TGTGCCAGCAGTCTAGCGGTCTACGAGCAGTACTTC.

This chain links TRBV6-5 with TRBJ1-6, with D possibly being TRBD1 (6 bases). V was cut by 4 bases and J by 11 bases, with 15 bases left in between. Germline V gene lookup returns CDR1 MNHEY and CDR2 SVGAGI. This CDR3 region has 14 residues. CDR3 bases: TGTGCCAGCAGTTTGGCACAGGGATTGGCACCCCTCCACTTT. This gives the protein CASSLAQGLAPLHF.

This clone was recorded once. The chain combines TRBV6-1 with TRBJ1-2; TRBD1 matches 12 bases. The V segment lost 2 bases and the J segment 4 bases; nucleotides outside the gene matches: 5. The CDR3 totals 16 residues. Looked up from germline, CDR1 is MNHNS and CDR2 is SASEGT. In DNA form, the CDR3 reads TGTGCCAGCAGTGAACGCCCGGGACAGGGGGCCTATGGCTACACCTTC. Protein sequence: CASSERPGQGAYGYTF.

The chain is built from TRBV5-4 and TRBJ2-5, with D perhaps given as TRBD1 or TRBD2 (5 bases each). Trimming removed 4 bases at V and 5 bases at J, with 15 bases between. The CDR3 contains 14 residues. Germline V gives CDR1 SGHNT, CDR2 YYREEE (reference sequence). The DNA for the CDR3 is TGTGCCAGCAGCATGGGGGACGCGAGGGAGACCCAGTACTTC. Amino acids: CASSMGDARETQYF.

About this clone itself: The sample carries other DNA sequences with the same CDR3. This sequence joins TRBV18 and TRBJ2-3; 7 nucleotides agree with TRBD1. V was clipped by 3 bases and J by 0 bases; unmatched bases: 6. CDR1 and CDR2 from the germline V gene are KGHSH and LQKENI. This CDR3 is 16 amino acids long. The CDR3 protein is CASSPLTGSSTDTQYF. CDR3 coding DNA: TGTGCCAGCTCACCTTTGACAGGGTCGAGCACAGATACGCAGTATTTT. Looking up the rest from reference TRBV18 and TRBJ2-3 gives the full variable domain: NAGVMQNPRHLVRRRGQEARLRCSPMKGHSHVYWYRQLPEEGLKFMVYLQKENIIDESGMPKERFSAEFPKEGPSILRIQQVVRGDSAAYFCASSPLTGSSTDTQYFGPGTRLTVL.

This rearrangement joins TRBV19 to TRBJ2-5; D possibly corresponds to TRBD2 (6 bases). The CDR3 consists of 15 residues. Germline CDR1 LNHDA, CDR2 SQIVND (reference sequence). V lost 5 bases, J lost 1 base, and 14 bases lay in between. The CDR3 coding sequence is TGTGCCAGTAGTCCCGCCGGAGGGGCCCAAGAGACCCAGTACTTC. As protein: CASSPAGGAQETQYF.

The chain links TRBV7-2 to TRBJ2-1; possibly TRBD2 for D (5 bases). V gave up 1 base and J gave up 3 bases, with 10 bases separating them. CDR1 is SGHTA and CDR2 is FQGNSA in the germline V gene. The CDR3 consists of 15 residues. The CDR3 bases are TGTGCCAGCAGCTTAGACGGCGGGCGCTACAATGAGCAGTTCTTC. Its protein is CASSLDGGRYNEQFF.

V is TRBV30 and J is TRBJ1-2; D is possibly TRBD1 (5 bases). Trimming removed 7 bases at V and 8 bases at J, with 20 bases between. The CDR3 covers 13 residues. Germline CDR1 reads GTSNPN; CDR2 reads SVGIG (reference sequence). The DNA for the CDR3 is TGTGCCTACCCCAGTCGGGGGGTGGGCGGCTACACCTTC. Translating gives CAYPSRGVGGYTF.

The chain employs TRBV30 and TRBJ1-1, with 9 bases identical to TRBD1. The CDR3 is 15 residues long. Germline CDR1 GTSNPN, CDR2 SVGIG (reference sequence). V trimming: 2 bases; J trimming: 4 bases; junction bases outside the gene matches: 8. CDR3 nucleotides: TGTGCCTGGAGTTCGGGGACAGGGAGCGGCACTGAAGCTTTCTTT. This translates into CAWSSGTGSGTEAFF. Combining the CDR3 with reference TRBV30 and TRBJ1-1 gives the whole variable domain SQTIHQWPATLVQPVGSPLSLECTVEGTSNPNLYWYRQAAGRGLQLLFYSVGIGQISSEVPQNLSASRPQDRQFILSSKKLLLSDSGFYLCAWSSGTGSGTEAFFGQGTRLTVV.

The CDR3 DNA sequence: TGTGCCAGTCGTGAGACTAGCGAAGCCGGGGAGCTGTTTTTT. Translated, it gives CASRETSEAGELFF. This chain links TRBV28 with TRBJ2-2; 8 nucleotides line up with TRBD2. Germline assignment: CDR1 MDHEN and CDR2 SYDVKM. The CDR3 consists of 14 residues. Germline trimming cut 9 bases from V and 6 bases from J; bases unmatched to any gene: 9.

V and J are TRBV18 and TRBJ1-1; 8 bases agree with TRBD1. The CDR3 sequence is 15 residues long. CDR1 KGHSH and CDR2 LQKENI come from the germline V gene. With V trimmed by 3 bases and J by 6 bases, 9 bases remained unmatched. CDR3 coding DNA: TGTGCCAGCTCACCCCTGGGACAGGCTGGATCTGAAGCTTTCTTT. It yields the protein CASSPLGQAGSEAFF. Looking up the rest from reference TRBV18 and TRBJ1-1 gives the full variable domain: NAGVMQNPRHLVRRRGQEARLRCSPMKGHSHVYWYRQLPEEGLKFMVYLQKENIIDESGMPKERFSAEFPKEGPSILRIQQVVRGDSAAYFCASSPLGQAGSEAFFGQGTRLTVV.

This chain joins TRBV6-5 and TRBJ2-3; perhaps TRBD2 as D (6 bases). Trimming removed 6 bases from V and 3 bases from J, with 13 bases in between. The germline gives CDR1 MNHEY, CDR2 SVGAGI. This CDR3 has 14 residues. CDR3 region: CASSRRGETDTQYF. The DNA for the CDR3 is TGTGCCAGCAGCCGGCGGGGAGAGACAGATACGCAGTATTTT.

The rearrangement links TRBV6-6 to TRBJ2-5; D is undetermined. This CDR3 comprises 12 residues. Germline V lookup: CDR1 MNHNY, CDR2 SVGAGI (reference sequence). Trimming took 6 bases from V and 5 from J, leaving 10 bases between them. The CDR3 sequence is CASSSNVETQYF. DNA for the CDR3: TGTGCCAGCAGCTCAAATGTGGAGACCCAGTACTTC.

The chain joins TRBV6-1 to TRBJ2-4, with D possibly being TRBD1 (5 bases). Germline V lookup: CDR1 MNHNS, CDR2 SASEGT. Trimming took 6 bases from V and 3 from J, leaving 15 bases between them. The CDR3 contains 15 residues. The CDR3, as DNA: TGTGCCAGCAGCGACAGTGATTCAGGCAAAAACATTCAGTACTTC. Translating gives CASSDSDSGKNIQYF.

This chain's CDR3 is CASSGRDSNNYGYTF. The CDR3 DNA is TGTGCCAGCAGTGGCCGGGACAGTAATAACTATGGCTACACCTTC. The rearrangement joins TRBV6-1 to TRBJ1-2; TRBD1 agrees at 7 bases. Germline values: CDR1 MNHNS, CDR2 SASEGT. Germline trimming cut 4 bases from V and 1 base from J; bases unmatched to any gene: 6. This CDR3 contains 15 residues.

The rearrangement uses TRBV25-1 and TRBJ2-6; TRBD1 agrees at 8 bases. CDR3 length: 14 amino acids. After removal of 7 bases from V and 9 bases from J, the junction contained 8 bases not matched to a gene. The germline gives CDR1 MGHDK, CDR2 SYGVNS. CDR3 DNA sequence: TGTGCCAGCACCCACACAGGGGGTGGCAACGTCCTGACTTTC. This translates into CASTHTGGGNVLTF.